The 22 T cell receptor beta chains below were found in one sample sequenced in a study of blood T cell repertoires in COVID-19. Sequencing used immunoSEQ multiplex PCR; TCRdb keeps in-frame clones, though not all of them. Among roughly 200,000 clones, 83% were seen once, and the ten largest hold over 0.95%. Input material: peripheral blood. These receptors were collected from a woman aged 30 to 39 with COVID-19, enrolled during active disease.

The CDR3 spells CASSRGQGNTGELFF. As DNA, the CDR3 is TGTGCCAGTAGTCGGGGACAGGGAAATACCGGGGAGCTGTTTTTT. This rearrangement joins TRBV19 to TRBJ2-2; 9 bases align to TRBD1. The CDR3 loop spans 15 amino acids. V lost 5 bases, J lost 5 bases, and 6 bases stayed unmatched. Germline V gene data show CDR1 as LNHDA and CDR2 as SQIVND (reference sequence).

The rearrangement uses TRBV27 and TRBJ1-4, with D unresolved. Trimming shortened V by 5 bases and J by 7 bases, and 17 bases separated the two germline ends. The CDR3 length is 15 residues. The V gene's germline CDR1 is MNHEY and CDR2 SMNVEV (reference sequence). CDR3 in DNA: TGTGCCAGCAGTCCATACCCCGGGGAGGGTGAAAAACTGTTTTTT. As protein: CASSPYPGEGEKLFF.

The chain recombines TRBV11-1 with TRBJ2-7; a possible D gene is TRBD1 (5 bases). Trimming took 8 bases from V and 1 from J, leaving 9 bases between them. In germline, CDR1 is SGHAT, CDR2 FQDESV (reference sequence). This CDR3 contains 12 residues. The CDR3 DNA is TGTGCCAGCCAGGGAACGTCCTACGAGCAGTACTTC. It translates to CASQGTSYEQYF.

The genes are TRBV6-6 and TRBJ2-2; 7 nucleotides line up with TRBD1. With V trimmed by 5 bases and J by 4 bases, 4 bases remained unmatched. The CDR3 is 14 amino acids. The germline gives CDR1 MNHNY, CDR2 SVGAGI (reference sequence). CDR3 nucleotide sequence: TGTGCCAGCAGTCCCGACAGGGCCACCGGGGAGCTGTTTTTT. It specifies CASSPDRATGELFF.

The DNA of the CDR3 is TGTGCCAGCGGGCGAGCGGGGGGGGAGCAGTACTTC. Encoded protein: CASGRAGGEQYF. The chain combines TRBV7-2 with TRBJ2-7; 10 bases are shared with TRBD2. Germline loops: CDR1 SGHTA, CDR2 FQGNSA. The length of the CDR3 is 12 residues. The V gene end was trimmed by 8 bases and the J gene end by 7 bases; junction bases not matched to a gene: 5.

The rearrangement links TRBV4-3 to TRBJ1-2, with D perhaps matching TRBD1 (6 bases). Germline V gene sequence: CDR1 LGHNA, CDR2 YSLEER. The CDR3 runs 14 residues. V lost 1 base and J lost 3, with 9 bases in between. CDR3 bases: TGCGCCAGCAGCCAAGTGGCAGGGGACTATGGCTACACCTTC. Translated: CASSQVAGDYGYTF.

V is TRBV27 and J is TRBJ1-2; D is uncertain. This CDR3 contains 16 residues. The V gene lost 0 bases and the J gene lost 0 bases, with 11 bases spanning the gap. Germline V gene sequence: CDR1 MNHEY, CDR2 SMNVEV (reference sequence). CDR3 coding DNA: TGTGCCAGCAGTTTATCTCTCCAGGCTTCTAACTATGGCTACACCTTC. This codes for CASSLSLQASNYGYTF.

The V and J genes are TRBV23-1 and TRBJ2-1; 9 nucleotides align to TRBD1. TRBV23-1 is classed as an ORF, of uncertain function. V lost 4 bases, J lost 13 bases, and 14 bases stayed unmatched. This CDR3 spans 15 amino acids. This CDR3 is CASSRLGQGRFRQFF. The CDR3 DNA is TGCGCCAGCAGTCGCCTCGGACAGGGGCGGTTTCGACAGTTCTTC.

The rearrangement links TRBV30 to TRBJ1-1; perhaps TRBD1 as D (6 bases). The CDR3 loop spans 13 amino acids. Trimming shortened V by 3 bases and J by 6 bases, and 14 bases separated the two germline ends. The germline V gene encodes CDR1 GTSNPN and CDR2 SVGIG (reference sequence). DNA of the CDR3: TGTGCCTGGAGGTTCAGGGGCGAGCCTGAAGCTTTCTTT. It encodes CAWRFRGEPEAFF.

The chain recombines TRBV28 with TRBJ1-2; 12 positions match TRBD1. Germline V gene sequence: CDR1 MDHEN, CDR2 SYDVKM. J gave up 8 bases and V 2 bases, and 3 bases lay outside the gene matches. CDR3 size: 14 residues. Here the CDR3 reads CASSLAGTGGGYTF. The CDR3, as DNA: TGTGCCAGCAGTTTAGCCGGGACAGGGGGCGGCTACACCTTC.

V usage is TRBV7-2 and J usage is TRBJ1-4; 7 bases are shared with TRBD1. Germline-derived CDR1 and CDR2 are SGHTA and FQGNSA. The CDR3 sequence is 13 residues long. The V and J ends lost 5 bases and 6 bases, in that order; junction bases with no gene match: 3. The CDR3 protein is CASSVRGDEKLFF. CDR3 DNA sequence: TGTGCCAGCAGCGTCAGGGGGGATGAAAAACTGTTTTTT.

The CDR3 DNA is TGTGCCAGCAGTTACGGACAGGGAAACAATGAGCAGTTCTTC. This codes for CASSYGQGNNEQFF. The V and J genes are TRBV6-2 or TRBV6-3 and TRBJ2-1, with TRBD1 identical over 8 bases. The CDR3 contains 14 residues. In germline, CDR1 is MNHEY, CDR2 SVGEGT. V lost 2 bases and J lost 5; bases outside the gene matches: 2.

This clone was seen just once. The chain recombines TRBV7-2 with TRBJ1-2, with D maybe TRBD1 (5 bases). V gave up 5 bases and J gave up 8 bases, with 15 bases separating them. Germline lookup yields CDR1 SGHTA and CDR2 FQGNSA. CDR3 length: 13 amino acids. CDR3 DNA: TGTGCCAGCAGCGTTCAAGGGGCGCAGGGCTACACCTTC. It specifies CASSVQGAQGYTF.

This chain connects TRBV7-9 to TRBJ1-1, with a weak D call TRBD1 (6 bases). Germline CDR1 SEHNR, CDR2 FQNEAQ (reference sequence). CDR3 size: 14 residues. V was clipped by 5 bases and J by 5 bases, with 15 bases between them. The CDR3 here is CASSPRGAETEAFF. As DNA, the CDR3 is TGTGCCAGCAGCCCTCGGGGGGCGGAAACTGAAGCTTTCTTT.

This sequence joins TRBV7-9 and TRBJ1-6; TRBD1 is a possible D gene (6 bases). The CDR3 covers 15 residues. V lost 6 bases to trimming and J lost 3 bases, with 12 bases between them. Germline values: CDR1 SEHNR, CDR2 FQNEAQ (reference sequence). In DNA form, the CDR3 reads TGTGCCAGCAGGTCAGGACAGAGCTATAATTCACCCCTCCACTTT. Translating gives CASRSGQSYNSPLHF.

V and J are TRBV6-6 and TRBJ2-7; no reliable D call. V was shortened by 5 bases and J by 6 bases, with 14 bases between the two germline ends. The germline gives CDR1 MNHNY, CDR2 SVGAGI (reference sequence). This CDR3 has 13 residues. In DNA form, the CDR3 reads TGTGCCAGCAGTGTCGCGGTTTTGGTCGAGCAGTACTTC. It encodes CASSVAVLVEQYF.

J is TRBJ2-1 and V is TRBV6-4, with 8 bases fitting TRBD2. The CDR3 has 11 amino acids. The V gene end was trimmed by 4 bases and the J gene end by 10 bases; junction bases not matched to a gene: 0. Germline CDR1 MRHNA, CDR2 SNTAGT. In DNA, the CDR3 is TGTGCCAGCAGTGTAGCGGGGGAGCAGTTCTTC. Its translation: CASSVAGEQFF.

The rearrangement uses TRBV9 and TRBJ1-3; the D is unclear. The V and J ends lost 3 bases and 4 bases respectively, with 5 bases between them. In germline, CDR1 is SGDLS, CDR2 YYNGEE. The CDR3 loop spans 12 amino acids. This CDR3 is CASSAQGNTIYF. The CDR3 DNA sequence: TGTGCCAGCAGCGCCCAAGGAAACACCATATATTTT.

This chain connects TRBV6-5 to TRBJ2-5; 12 bases are shared with TRBD2. V trimming: 2 bases; J trimming: 4 bases; junction bases outside the gene matches: 5. CDR1 is MNHEY and CDR2 is SVGAGI in the germline V gene. The CDR3 sequence is 16 residues long. CDR3 bases: TGTGCCAGCAGTTACATGCTAGCGGGGGGGGTAGAGACCCAGTACTTC. Translation: CASSYMLAGGVETQYF.

This clone has a single count. The V call is TRBV19, the J call TRBJ2-1; D might be TRBD2 (5 bases). V was clipped by 0 bases and J by 2 bases, with 11 bases between them. The CDR3 has 16 amino acids. The germline CDR1 and CDR2 sequences are LNHDA and SQIVND (reference sequence). CDR3 sequence: CASSIDRGWTYNEQFF. CDR3 sequence (DNA): TGTGCCAGTAGTATAGATCGAGGGTGGACCTACAATGAGCAGTTCTTC.

The chain carries TRBV7-2 and TRBJ2-5; 8 nucleotides agree with TRBD1. V shed 3 bases and J 1 base; nucleotides not matched to a gene: 1. Per the germline V gene, CDR1 is SGHTA and CDR2 is FQGNSA. The CDR3 loop spans 14 amino acids. The CDR3, as DNA: TGTGCCAGCAGCTTCCAGGGGGCCCAAGAGACCCAGTACTTC. Its protein is CASSFQGAQETQYF.

The J gene is TRBJ1-3, the V gene TRBV9; possibly TRBD1 for D (6 bases). This CDR3 comprises 16 residues. Germline V gene lookup returns CDR1 SGDLS and CDR2 YYNGEE. V was trimmed by 0 bases and J by 4 bases, leaving 14 bases between them. The CDR3 loop is CASSVEAGAGGNTIYF. CDR3 sequence (DNA): TGTGCCAGCAGCGTAGAGGCGGGGGCTGGAGGAAACACCATATATTTT.